Listed here are 8 T cell receptor beta chains from one sample, sequenced in a study of early T cells in non-severe SARS-CoV-2 infection. TCRdb recomputed calls from the 5' RACE reads with MiXCR, one row per CDR3 protein. The sample holds some 64,000 distinct CDR3 sequences, over 10% seen once. Sequenced sample: whole blood. These TCRs come from an adult who was a healthcare worker with PCR-confirmed SARS-CoV-2 infection or an uninfected control (not recorded which).

V and J are TRBV7-2 and TRBJ2-7, with 10 bases that match TRBD1. The CDR3 length is 14 residues. The ends lost 5 bases at V and 7 bases at J; junction bases unmatched: 8. Germline V lookup: CDR1 SGHTA, CDR2 FQGNSA. Here the CDR3 reads CASSPGQGSKEQYF. DNA for the CDR3: TGTGCCAGCAGCCCGGGACAGGGGTCGAAAGAGCAGTACTTC.

This clonotype was detected a few times. This rearrangement joins TRBV28 to TRBJ2-7, with a weak D call TRBD1 (6 bases). Trimming stripped 6 bases from V and 3 bases from J, with 15 bases between. Germline V gene data show CDR1 as MDHEN and CDR2 as SYDVKM. This CDR3 is built from 14 residues. This chain's CDR3 is CASREDSSHYEQYF. CDR3 nucleotide sequence: TGTGCCAGCAGGGAGGACAGCTCCCACTACGAGCAGTACTTC.

V and J are TRBV7-6 and TRBJ2-1, with D maybe TRBD2 (5 bases). The CDR3 is 14 amino acids. Trimming removed 5 bases at V and 10 bases at J, with 18 bases between. Germline lookup yields CDR1 SGHVS and CDR2 FNYEAQ. CDR3 sequence (DNA): TGTGCCAGCAGCCAGGCCCAAGCGGTATGGGAGCAGTTCTTC. This translates into CASSQAQAVWEQFF.

The table lists this clonotype with a few counts. The V and J genes are TRBV28 and TRBJ2-3; a weak D match, TRBD2 (5 bases). Germline lookup yields CDR1 MDHEN and CDR2 SYDVKM. V lost 4 bases, J lost 14 bases, and 25 bases lay in between. The CDR3 spans 15 residues. The CDR3 DNA sequence: TGTGCCAGCAGTTCAACCGGTAATTTAGCGACCCGCTCGTATTTT. Protein: CASSSTGNLATRSYF.

This clonotype was seen a handful of times. This sequence joins TRBV7-6 and TRBJ2-1; 11 bases line up with TRBD1. CDR1 and CDR2 (germline): SGHVS, FNYEAQ. The length of the CDR3 is 16 residues. V dropped 2 bases and J dropped 4; count of bases not matched to a gene: 4. This chain's CDR3 is CASSLRTGGVYNEQFF. In DNA form, the CDR3 reads TGTGCCAGCAGCTTAAGGACAGGGGGCGTTTACAATGAGCAGTTCTTC.

The rearrangement uses TRBV7-3 and TRBJ2-2, with 7 bases that match TRBD2. V gave up 2 bases and J gave up 2 bases; unmatched junction bases: 5. Germline V gene lookup returns CDR1 SGHTA and CDR2 FQGTGA. The CDR3 runs to 16 residues. CDR3 region: CASSLQASGNTGELFF. As DNA, the CDR3 is TGTGCCAGCAGCTTACAGGCTAGCGGTAACACCGGGGAGCTGTTTTTT.

CDR3 nucleotides: TGTGCCAGCAGCCGGCTAGCGGGAGTATCCACCGGGGAGCTGTTTTTT. As protein: CASSRLAGVSTGELFF. The chain is built from TRBV28 and TRBJ2-2, with 10 bases that match TRBD2. V shed 6 bases and J 4 bases; nucleotides not matched to a gene: 8. This CDR3 is built from 16 residues. Germline CDR1 is MDHEN and CDR2 is SYDVKM.

The V call is TRBV20-1, the J call TRBJ2-7; D is perhaps TRBD1 (5 bases). The CDR3 is made up of 11 amino acids. The germline V gene has CDR1 DFQATT and CDR2 SNEGSKA (reference sequence). V lost 5 bases to trimming and J lost 4 bases, with 9 bases between them. The CDR3 is CSALTEYEQYF. The CDR3 region has the DNA TGCAGTGCTCTGACAGAATACGAGCAGTACTTC.